This T cell receptor beta chain was found in a study of blood T cell repertoires in COVID-19. Study in general: COVID-19 samples, acute and convalescent, were from the United States, Italy and Spain. T cells, B-cell-depleted T cells, or PBMCs supplied cDNA or gDNA.

As handled by the study authors: Amplified reference gene primers provided the basis for estimating nucleated cell counts. Produced via immunoSEQ multiplex PCR; TCRdb's table is partial and in-frame only. V, J and clone size are those of that table, while D and trimming were read from the DNA. The sample shows about 360,000 clones, more than 65% of them seen only once. The germline V and J ends were trimmed by 4 bases and 5 bases, with 26 bases remaining between them. Germline lookup yields CDR1 SGHAT and CDR2 FQNNGV. The CDR3 is 18 amino acids. Material for sequencing was peripheral blood. This chain uses TRBV11-2 with TRBJ2-5; D not certain. This sequence was found in a human donor with acute or convalescent COVID-19. The donor label of this sample is uncertain. CDR3 protein: CASSSTYFRSPGAETQYF. The CDR3 DNA reads as TGTGCCAGCAGCTCCACATACTTCCGGAGCCCGGGTGCTGAGACCCAGTACTTC.